Described below is a single T cell receptor (beta chain) sequence and its context. Its antigen is undetermined. These data come from a study of T cells in Graves' hyperthyroidism and ophthalmopathy. Overall study context: Blood from the periphery was taken at initial diagnosis, before any treatment.

Amplification targeted TCR beta CDR3 regions from RNA transcripts. Carried out on the TCR CDR3, a first-round RT-PCR used the HTBI primer set. TCRdb reprocessed the multiplex PCR reads via MiXCR and lists one record per CDR3 protein. The sample includes hundreds of thousands of distinct CDR3 sequences, roughly 21% of them seen just once. General study findings and limits: Researchers found most expanded thyroid clonotypes above 0.001 in blood as well. Using 13 V-J features, a model discriminated ophthalmopathy from stable hyperthyroidism. Median prediction lead before ophthalmopathy onset was 6.5 months with the model.

V shed 3 bases and J 0 bases; nucleotides not matched to a gene: 5. This CDR3 is 16 amino acids long. CDR1 and CDR2 (germline): MNHNS, SASEGT. The chain has TRBV6-1 and TRBJ1-5, with 7 positions matching TRBD1. This receptor was identified in a man aged 35-49 years with Graves' ophthalmopathy. Sequencing was carried out using blood. The CDR3 sequence is CASSDDRDYSNQPQHF. CDR3 nucleotide sequence: TGTGCCAGCAGTGATGACAGGGACTATAGCAATCAGCCCCAGCATTTT.